Included here is one T cell receptor beta chain sequence, with context. Its recognized antigen is unknown. Base quality data are lacking; no much larger clone is found one base away. Trimming at the junction amounts to 6 bases on V and 11 bases on J, and the germline ends lie 22 bases apart. The germline V gene yields MNHEY for CDR1 and SVGEGT for CDR2. The CDR3 covers 15 residues, taking in both the cysteine and the phenylalanine. CDR3 DNA is the only sequence kept; it has 45 bases, read in frame from the first base. This sample is drawn from a study of response to subunit inactivated influenza vaccine (dated by TCRdb to 2016 to 2019). Notes on the research overall: The study used deep quantitative T cell receptor repertoire profiling to track responses to a trivalent subunit inactivated influenza vaccine.

The library was obtained by RT-PCR. Sequencing took place on an Illumina HiSeq 2500. TCRdb took the public reads, trimmed them with fastp at Q25, ran MiXCR for clone calling and kept in-frame beta chains. Identical CDR3 proteins give one entry, which carries the most common genes and DNA. In all, the sample holds roughly 700,000 distinct CDR3 sequences, and less than 20% of those were seen once. The leading ten clones occupy around a tenth of the sample. Overall study outcomes, separate from this receptor: It was suggested by the authors that each seasonal influenza vaccination may recruit only a limited number of new T cells.

The source material was PBMCs from blood, sampled roughly 13 days after vaccination. The rearrangement combines TRBV6-2 or TRBV6-3 with TRBJ1-4; TRBD1 is perhaps the D gene, given 5 matching bases. The TCR comes from a man in his fifties who received an inactivated influenza vaccine. Donor details come from another sample of the same person, matched by shared clones. The sequenced DNA: TGTGCCAGCAGCCAGGAACGGGACCTGATGGAGAAACTGTTTTTT. Protein translation: CASSQERDLMEKLFF.